The source of this T cell receptor (beta chain) is a study of T cells in narcolepsy. Findings and caveats of the study: Reportedly, autoreactive clonotypes were serially detected in patients' blood but not controls'. Autoreactive clone sequences were missing from some blood memory CD4+ repertoires.

As to this clone: No antigen is known for it.

Some clones are missing from TCRdb's copy, which holds only in-frame ones; the method was immunoSEQ multiplex PCR. Among roughly 25,000 clones listed, approximately 85% were seen once. The length of the CDR3 is 13 residues. From germline, CDR1 is MNHEY and CDR2 SMNVEV (reference sequence). V was cut by 8 bases and J by 7 bases, with 12 bases left in between. The sequenced material came from CD45RA- memory CD4+ T cells from PBMCs. V is TRBV27 and J is TRBJ1-6, with no clear D. The TCR was taken from a human donor with narcolepsy. The CDR3, as DNA: TGTGCCAGCCGTCGTACGAGGAATTCACCCCTCCACTTT. Translation gives CASRRTRNSPLHF.